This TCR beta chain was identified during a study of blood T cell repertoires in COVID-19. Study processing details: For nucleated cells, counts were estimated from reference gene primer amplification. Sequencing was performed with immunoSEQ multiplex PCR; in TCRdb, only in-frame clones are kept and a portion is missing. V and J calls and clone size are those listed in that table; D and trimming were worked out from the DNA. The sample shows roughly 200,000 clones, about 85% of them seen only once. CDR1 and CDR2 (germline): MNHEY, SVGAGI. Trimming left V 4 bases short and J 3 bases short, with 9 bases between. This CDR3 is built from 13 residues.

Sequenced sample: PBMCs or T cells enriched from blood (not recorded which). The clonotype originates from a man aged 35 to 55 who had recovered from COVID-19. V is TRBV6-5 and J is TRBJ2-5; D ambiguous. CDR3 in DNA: TGTGCCAGCAGTTTCCTGAGGAAAGAGACCCAGTACTTC. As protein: CASSFLRKETQYF.